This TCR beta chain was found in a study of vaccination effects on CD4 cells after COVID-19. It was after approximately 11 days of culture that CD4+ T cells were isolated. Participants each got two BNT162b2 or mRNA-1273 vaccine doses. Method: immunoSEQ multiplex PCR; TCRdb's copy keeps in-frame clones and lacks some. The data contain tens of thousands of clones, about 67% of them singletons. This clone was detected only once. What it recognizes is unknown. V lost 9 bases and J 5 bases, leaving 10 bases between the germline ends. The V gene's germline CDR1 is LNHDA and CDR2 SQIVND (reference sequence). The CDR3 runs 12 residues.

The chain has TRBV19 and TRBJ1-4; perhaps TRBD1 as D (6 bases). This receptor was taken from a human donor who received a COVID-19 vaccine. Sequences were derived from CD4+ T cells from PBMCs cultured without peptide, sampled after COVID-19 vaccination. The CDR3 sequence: CASAQGNEKLFF. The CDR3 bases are TGTGCCAGCGCACAGGGAAATGAAAAACTGTTTTTT.